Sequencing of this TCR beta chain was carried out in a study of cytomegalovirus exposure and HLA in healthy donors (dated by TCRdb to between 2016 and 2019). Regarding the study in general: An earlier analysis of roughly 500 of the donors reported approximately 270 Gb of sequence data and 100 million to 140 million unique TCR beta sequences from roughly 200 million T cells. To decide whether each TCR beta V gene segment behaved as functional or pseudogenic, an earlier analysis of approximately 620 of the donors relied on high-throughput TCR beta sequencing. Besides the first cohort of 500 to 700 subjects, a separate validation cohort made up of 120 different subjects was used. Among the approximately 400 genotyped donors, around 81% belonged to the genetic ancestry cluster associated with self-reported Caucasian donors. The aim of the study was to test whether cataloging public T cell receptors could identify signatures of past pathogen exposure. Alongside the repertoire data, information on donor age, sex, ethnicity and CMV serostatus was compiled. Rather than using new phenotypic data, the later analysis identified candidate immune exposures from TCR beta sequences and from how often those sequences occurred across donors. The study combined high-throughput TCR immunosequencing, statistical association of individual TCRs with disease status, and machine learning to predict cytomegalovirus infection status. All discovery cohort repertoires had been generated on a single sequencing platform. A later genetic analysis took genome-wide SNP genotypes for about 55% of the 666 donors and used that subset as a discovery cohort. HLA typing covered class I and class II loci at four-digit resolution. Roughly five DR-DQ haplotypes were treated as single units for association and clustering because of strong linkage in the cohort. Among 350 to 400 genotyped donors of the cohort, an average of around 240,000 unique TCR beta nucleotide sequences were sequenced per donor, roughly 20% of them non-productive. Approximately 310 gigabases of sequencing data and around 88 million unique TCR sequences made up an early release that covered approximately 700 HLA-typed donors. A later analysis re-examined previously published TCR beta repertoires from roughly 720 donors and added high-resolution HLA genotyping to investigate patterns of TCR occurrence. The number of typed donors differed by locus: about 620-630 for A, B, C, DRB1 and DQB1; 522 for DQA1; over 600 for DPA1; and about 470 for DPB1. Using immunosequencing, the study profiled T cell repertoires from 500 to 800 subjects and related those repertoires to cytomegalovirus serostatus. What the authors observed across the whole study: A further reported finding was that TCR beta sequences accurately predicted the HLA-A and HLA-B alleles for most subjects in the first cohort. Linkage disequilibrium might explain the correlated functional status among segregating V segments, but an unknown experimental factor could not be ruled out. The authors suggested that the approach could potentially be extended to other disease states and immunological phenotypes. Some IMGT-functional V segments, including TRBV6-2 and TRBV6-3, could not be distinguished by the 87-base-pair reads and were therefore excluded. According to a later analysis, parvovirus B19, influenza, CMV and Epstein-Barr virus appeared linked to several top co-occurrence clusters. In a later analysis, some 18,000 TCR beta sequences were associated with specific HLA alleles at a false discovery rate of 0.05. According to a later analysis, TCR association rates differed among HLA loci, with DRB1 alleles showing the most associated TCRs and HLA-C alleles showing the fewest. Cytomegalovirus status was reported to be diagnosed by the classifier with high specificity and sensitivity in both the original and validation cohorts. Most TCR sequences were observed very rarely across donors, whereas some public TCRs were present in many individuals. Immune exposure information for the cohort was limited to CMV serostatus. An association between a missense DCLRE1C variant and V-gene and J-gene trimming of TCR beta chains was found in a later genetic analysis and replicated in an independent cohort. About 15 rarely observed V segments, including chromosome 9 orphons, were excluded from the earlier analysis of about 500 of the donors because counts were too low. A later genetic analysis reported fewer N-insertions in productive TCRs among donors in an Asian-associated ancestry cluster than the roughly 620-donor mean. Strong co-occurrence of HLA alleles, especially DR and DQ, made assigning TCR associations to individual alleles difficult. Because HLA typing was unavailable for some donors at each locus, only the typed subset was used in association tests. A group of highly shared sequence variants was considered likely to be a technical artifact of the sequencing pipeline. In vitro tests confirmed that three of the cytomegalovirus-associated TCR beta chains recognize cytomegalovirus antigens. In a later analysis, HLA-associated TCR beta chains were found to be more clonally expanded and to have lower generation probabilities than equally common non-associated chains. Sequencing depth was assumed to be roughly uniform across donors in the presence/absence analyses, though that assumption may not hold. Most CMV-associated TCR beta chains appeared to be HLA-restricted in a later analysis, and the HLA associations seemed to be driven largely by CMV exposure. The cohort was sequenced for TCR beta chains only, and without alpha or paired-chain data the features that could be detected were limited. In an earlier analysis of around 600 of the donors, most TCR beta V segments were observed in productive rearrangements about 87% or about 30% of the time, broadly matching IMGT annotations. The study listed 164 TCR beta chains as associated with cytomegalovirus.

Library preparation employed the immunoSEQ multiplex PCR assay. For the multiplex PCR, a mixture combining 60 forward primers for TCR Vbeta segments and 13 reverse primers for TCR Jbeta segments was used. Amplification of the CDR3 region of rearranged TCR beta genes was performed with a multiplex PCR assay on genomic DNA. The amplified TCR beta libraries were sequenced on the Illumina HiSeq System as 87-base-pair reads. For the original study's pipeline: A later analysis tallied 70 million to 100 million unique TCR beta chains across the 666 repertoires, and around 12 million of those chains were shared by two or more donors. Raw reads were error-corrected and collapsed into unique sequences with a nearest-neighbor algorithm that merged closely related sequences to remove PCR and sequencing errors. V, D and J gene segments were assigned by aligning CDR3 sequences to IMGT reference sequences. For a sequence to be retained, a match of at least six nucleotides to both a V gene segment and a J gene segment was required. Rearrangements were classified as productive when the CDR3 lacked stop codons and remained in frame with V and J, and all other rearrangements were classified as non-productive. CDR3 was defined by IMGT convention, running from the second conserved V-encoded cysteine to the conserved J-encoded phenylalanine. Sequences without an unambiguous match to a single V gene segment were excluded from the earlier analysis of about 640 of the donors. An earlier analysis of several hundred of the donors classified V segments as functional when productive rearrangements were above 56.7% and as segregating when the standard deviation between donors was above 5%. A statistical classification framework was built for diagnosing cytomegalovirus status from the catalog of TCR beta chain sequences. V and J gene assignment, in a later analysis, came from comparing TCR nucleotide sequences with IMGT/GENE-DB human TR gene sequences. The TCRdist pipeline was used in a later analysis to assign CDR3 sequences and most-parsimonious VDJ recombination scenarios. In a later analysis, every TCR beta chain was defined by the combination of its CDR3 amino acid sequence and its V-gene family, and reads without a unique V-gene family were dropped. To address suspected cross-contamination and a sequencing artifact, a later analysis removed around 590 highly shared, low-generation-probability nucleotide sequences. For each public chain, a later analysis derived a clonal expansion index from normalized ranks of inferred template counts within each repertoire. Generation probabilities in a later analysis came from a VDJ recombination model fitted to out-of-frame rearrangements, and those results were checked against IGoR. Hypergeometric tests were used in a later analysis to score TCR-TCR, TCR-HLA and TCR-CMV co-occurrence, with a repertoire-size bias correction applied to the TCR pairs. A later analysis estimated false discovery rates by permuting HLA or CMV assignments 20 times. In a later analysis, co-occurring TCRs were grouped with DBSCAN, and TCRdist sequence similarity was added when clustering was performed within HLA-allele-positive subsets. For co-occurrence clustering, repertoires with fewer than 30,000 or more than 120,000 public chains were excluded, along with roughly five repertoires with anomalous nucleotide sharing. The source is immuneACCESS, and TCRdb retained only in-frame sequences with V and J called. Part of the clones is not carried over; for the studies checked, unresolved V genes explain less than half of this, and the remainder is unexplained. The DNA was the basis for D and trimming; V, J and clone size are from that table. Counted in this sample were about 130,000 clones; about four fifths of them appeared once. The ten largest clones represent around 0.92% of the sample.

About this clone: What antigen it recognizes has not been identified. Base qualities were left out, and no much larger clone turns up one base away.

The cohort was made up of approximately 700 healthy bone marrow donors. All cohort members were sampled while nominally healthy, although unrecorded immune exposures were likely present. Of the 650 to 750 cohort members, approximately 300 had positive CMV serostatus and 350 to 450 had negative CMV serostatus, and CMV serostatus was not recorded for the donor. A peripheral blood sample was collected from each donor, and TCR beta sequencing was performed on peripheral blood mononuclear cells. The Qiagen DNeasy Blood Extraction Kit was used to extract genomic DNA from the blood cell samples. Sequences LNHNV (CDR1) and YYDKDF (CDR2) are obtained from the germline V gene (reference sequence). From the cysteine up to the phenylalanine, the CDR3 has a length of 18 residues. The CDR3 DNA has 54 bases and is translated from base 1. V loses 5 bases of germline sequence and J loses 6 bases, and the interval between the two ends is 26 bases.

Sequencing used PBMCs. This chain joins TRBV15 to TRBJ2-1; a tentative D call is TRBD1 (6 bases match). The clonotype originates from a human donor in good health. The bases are TGTGCCACCAGCCTAGGACAGCCCGCCGAGCCCCTGGGCAATGAGCAGTTCTTC. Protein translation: CATSLGQPAEPLGNEQFF.